This T cell receptor (beta chain) stems from a study of T cell clonotyping in hematopoietic cell transplantation. Overall study findings and caveats: Broader posttransplant TCR repertoire diversity was predicted by graft donor and pretransplant recipient Inverse Simpson Index values.

TCRdb's table, derived via immunoSEQ multiplex PCR, lists solely in-frame clones and lacks some. The profile shows 7,000 or so clones, 37% of them singletons. Germline-derived CDR1 and CDR2 are SGHVS and FQNEAQ. This CDR3 comprises 18 residues. J gave up 6 bases and V 6 bases, and 19 bases lay outside the gene matches. This clone was seen more than once but under ten times. Its antigen is still unknown. The sequencing used peripheral blood mononuclear cells, collected 30 days after allogeneic stem cell transplant. The rearrangement uses TRBV7-8 and TRBJ2-4; 8 bases line up with TRBD2. The source is a female patient aged 60 to 70 who had an allogeneic stem cell transplant, so the T cells may come from the graft donor. Some clones in this sample may be carry-over from other donors' samples. CDR3 in DNA: TGTGCCAGCAGTTCCCCGGCCAATGGCGGGGGGATGGTAAACATTCAGTACTTC. Its translation is CASSSPANGGGMVNIQYF.